The subject of this entry is one T cell receptor (beta chain). Its target is unknown. This sample was included in a study of blood T cells in healthy people across ages. The study, taken as a whole, reports: The percentage of naive T cells correlated strongly with TCR beta diversity. A roughly linear fall in TCR beta diversity per million T cells was seen with increasing age. The study regarded diversity estimates from one million T cells as underestimates.

Next came a second PCR, run for about 7 to 11 cycles, which used a sample-barcoded 5' primer along with a J-beta primer mix. TCRdb re-called the 5' RACE reads with MiXCR, one entry per CDR3 protein. The table lists fewer than 900,000 distinct CDR3 sequences, roughly two fifths of them singletons, with 20% to 25% in the top ten. Each sample yielded at least 6 million isolated PBMCs. This TCR was recovered from a woman aged 55-69 years in good health. Sequencing was carried out using blood.

The CDR3 DNA reads TGTGCCAGCAGCTTATGGGGCGGGGATCAGCCCCAGCATTTT. It encodes CASSLWGGDQPQHF. The chain has TRBV7-8 and TRBJ1-5; D might be TRBD1 (5 bases). CDR1 is SGHVS and CDR2 is FQNEAQ in the germline V gene. Trimming removed 2 bases from V and 5 bases from J, with 10 bases in between. This CDR3 has 14 amino acids.